The 5 T cell receptor beta chains listed next were all sequenced from one sample in a study of response to subunit inactivated influenza vaccine. TCRdb re-called the RT-PCR reads with MiXCR, one entry per CDR3 protein. The sample holds 650,000 or so distinct CDR3 sequences; 13% to 15% are singletons and the top ten take about 7.4%. The sample was PBMCs from blood, taken about 14 days before vaccination. These receptors were obtained from a man aged 50-60 years who received an inactivated influenza vaccine.

This clonotype was counted ten times or more. V usage is TRBV9 and J usage is TRBJ2-7; 8 nucleotides line up with TRBD1. Germline V CDR1 and CDR2: SGDLS, YYNGEE. Germline trimming cut 5 bases from V and 0 bases from J; bases unmatched to any gene: 7. This CDR3 has 15 amino acids. CDR3 loop: CASSPRTGSSYEQYF. The CDR3, as DNA: TGTGCCAGCAGTCCTCGGACAGGGAGCTCCTACGAGCAGTACTTC.

This clonotype showed up many times. The CDR3 DNA reads TGTGCCAGCAGCGTAGTTTCGTCGGTAGCGGCGAACACCGGGGAGCTGTTTTTT. Its translation is CASSVVSSVAANTGELFF. V usage is TRBV9 and J usage is TRBJ2-2; TRBD2 might be the D (6 bases). Trimming stripped 0 bases from V and 0 bases from J, with 15 bases between. The CDR3 is 18 amino acids. Germline values: CDR1 SGDLS, CDR2 YYNGEE.

This chain joins TRBV4-3 and TRBJ1-4; 7 bases match TRBD1. Looked up from germline, CDR1 is LGHNA and CDR2 is YSLEER. Trimming cost V 1 base and J 6 bases; bases outside gene matches: 5. The CDR3 runs 15 residues. The DNA for the CDR3 is TGCGCCAGCAGCCAAGTTTGGGGGACAGATGAAAAACTGTTTTTT. Translated: CASSQVWGTDEKLFF.

The genes are TRBV28 and TRBJ2-3, with 14 nucleotides matching TRBD2. The germline CDR1 and CDR2 sequences are MDHEN and SYDVKM. Trimming took 3 bases from V and 1 from J; bases not matched to a gene: 3. The CDR3 extends over 17 amino acids. The CDR3 DNA reads TGTGCCAGCAGTTTCCCGGGACTAGCGGGAGGCACAGATACGCAGTATTTT. It encodes CASSFPGLAGGTDTQYF.

The chain links TRBV6-2 or TRBV6-3 to TRBJ2-5; TRBD2 might be the D (5 bases). V was clipped by 1 base and J by 5 bases, with 11 bases between them. The CDR3 sequence is 14 residues long. The V gene's germline CDR1 is MNHEY and CDR2 SVGEGT. Here the CDR3 reads CASSYLTGSETQYF. CDR3 sequence (DNA): TGTGCCAGCAGTTACTTGACGGGGTCGGAGACCCAGTACTTC.